A selection of T cell receptor beta chains follows, all from one sample in a study of beta chain features in type 1 diabetes. Only in-frame clones appear in the TCRdb table, and some are missing; sequencing was by immunoSEQ multiplex PCR. The table lists about 640,000 clones, roughly 12% of them singletons. Specimen: naive CD4+ T cells from blood. These receptors came from a man younger than 40 with type 1 diabetes. CDR3s include the opening cysteine and the closing phenylalanine or tryptophan. A D gene is named only where the DNA matches it firmly. For some rows the clone size is stated as once, few or many, or as a class when expanded; others skip it.

TRBV30	-	TRBD1	TRBJ2-3	CAWSLGQGRQDTQYF	TGTGCCTGGAGTTTGGGACAGGGGAGGCAGGATACGCAGTATTTT
TRBV5-4	few	TRBD1	TRBJ1-6	CASSSIQGYNSPLHF	TGTGCCAGCAGTTCAATACAGGGGTATAATTCACCCCTCCACTTT
TRBV30	few	TRBD1	TRBJ2-7	CAWSFFDRGRTDEQYF	TGTGCCTGGAGTTTCTTCGACAGGGGGCGCACGGACGAGCAGTACTTC
TRBV6-6	-	-	TRBJ1-5	CASQPAGVNQPQHF	TGTGCCAGCCAGCCGGCAGGGGTCAATCAGCCCCAGCATTTT
TRBV28	-	-	TRBJ2-7	CASSHGRMVEQYF	TGTGCCAGCAGCCATGGACGGATGGTGGAGCAGTACTTC
TRBV6-4	-	TRBD1	TRBJ2-2	CASSETGVTGELFF	TGTGCCAGCAGTGAGACAGGGGTCACCGGGGAGCTGTTTTTT
TRBV7-9	-	TRBD1	TRBJ1-6	CASSKGQGNSPLHF	TGTGCCAGCAGCAAAGGACAGGGAAATTCACCCCTCCACTTT
TRBV20-1	-	-	TRBJ1-2	CSGLGVGGYTF	TGCAGTGGACTGGGGGTCGGCGGCTACACCTTC
TRBV9	-	TRBD1	TRBJ1-2	CASSTTGTGYTF	TGTGCCAGCAGCACGACAGGGACTGGCTACACCTTC
TRBV30	-	-	TRBJ2-7	CAWQHGGYEQYF	TGTGCCTGGCAGCACGGAGGGTACGAGCAGTACTTC
TRBV29-1	-	TRBD1	TRBJ1-1	CSVARDRANTEAFF	TGCAGCGTGGCCCGGGACAGAGCGAACACTGAAGCTTTCTTT
TRBV7-9	-	-	TRBJ2-2	CASSRGTDTGELFF	TGTGCCAGCAGCCGGGGTACGGACACCGGGGAGCTGTTTTTT
TRBV6-5	-	TRBD2	TRBJ2-7	CASRLAGETYEQYF	TGTGCCAGCAGGCTAGCGGGGGAAACCTACGAGCAGTACTTC
TRBV6-1	few	-	TRBJ1-4	CASSVEGIGEKLFF	TGTGCCAGCAGTGTGGAGGGGATAGGAGAAAAACTGTTTTTT
TRBV11-2	-	TRBD1	TRBJ1-1	CASSPRTGLNTEAFF	TGTGCCAGCAGCCCTCGGACAGGGCTGAACACTGAAGCTTTCTTT
TRBV9	-	-	TRBJ2-7	CASSVRPDELYEQYF	TGTGCCAGCAGCGTACGCCCAGATGAGCTCTACGAGCAGTACTTC
TRBV5-4	-	-	TRBJ1-6	CASSLGGDDSPLHF	TGTGCCAGCAGCTTGGGGGGGGATGATTCACCCCTCCACTTT
TRBV6-1	once	-	TRBJ2-2	CASSDVIRGISGELFF	TGTGCCAGCAGTGATGTAATCCGGGGGATTAGCGGGGAGCTGTTTTTT
TRBV7-7	few	TRBD2	TRBJ2-2	CASSPAPGGGPFANTGELFF	TGTGCCAGCAGCCCCGCCCCGGGCGGGGGGCCGTTCGCGAACACCGGGGAGCTGTTTTTT
TRBV9	-	-	TRBJ2-2	CASSVAGQGGNTGELFF	TGTGCCAGCAGCGTAGCCGGCCAGGGTGGGAACACCGGGGAGCTGTTTTTT
TRBV9	-	-	TRBJ2-2	CASSRNTGELFF	TGTGCCAGCAGCCGGAACACCGGGGAGCTGTTTTTT
TRBV7-9	few	-	TRBJ1-5	CASSFTDQPQHF	TGTGCCAGCAGCTTCACAGATCAGCCCCAGCATTTT
TRBV6-5	few	TRBD1	TRBJ1-2	CASSTTGNYGYTF	TGTGCCAGCAGTACGACAGGGAACTATGGCTACACCTTC
TRBV7-9	-	-	TRBJ2-7	CASSLFGGRNEQYF	TGTGCCAGCAGCTTATTTGGAGGGAGGAACGAGCAGTACTTC
TRBV7-2	few	TRBD2	TRBJ2-7	CASSLTSGGPYEQYF	TGTGCCAGCAGCTTGACTAGCGGGGGACCCTACGAGCAGTACTTC
TRBV2	-	-	TRBJ2-7	CASSWDGEQYF	TGTGCCAGCTCGTGGGATGGCGAGCAGTACTTC
TRBV6-6	-	-	TRBJ2-5	CASSGGEVTIRETQYF	TGTGCCAGCAGTGGCGGGGAGGTTACGATCCGAGAGACCCAGTACTTC
TRBV29-1	few	-	TRBJ1-4	CSVEGGDEKLFF	TGCAGCGTTGAAGGAGGGGACGAAAAACTGTTTTTT
TRBV9	-	TRBD1	TRBJ2-3	CASSVTGASTDTQYF	TGTGCCAGCAGCGTGACAGGGGCTAGCACAGATACGCAGTATTTT